The source of this T cell receptor (beta chain) is a study of control samples from healthy donors and cancer patients. The protocol was immunoSEQ multiplex PCR, while the TCRdb copy is restricted to in-frame clones and leaves out a portion. The table records about 96,000 clones, just over 90% of them present only once. Input material: blood. The origin of this receptor is a young man in good health.

The CDR3 reads CASSEGGSGNTIYF. For the CDR3, the DNA is TGTGCCAGCAGTGAAGGCGGATCTGGAAACACCATATATTTT. The chain recombines TRBV6-1 with TRBJ1-3; D ambiguous. CDR1 is MNHNS and CDR2 is SASEGT in the germline V gene. This CDR3 region has 14 residues. The V and J ends lost 1 base and 1 base respectively, with 5 bases between them.